This T cell receptor beta chain was profiled in a study of siplizumab effects on memory and regulatory T cells. The study's findings and limits: Naive T cells were seen as more diverse than memory cells and as major alloresponse contributors.

Trimming removed 0 bases at V and 1 base at J, with 13 bases between. The germline V gene encodes CDR1 SGDLS and CDR2 YYNGEE. CDR3 length: 17 amino acids. Comment on this clone: The antigen is unknown.

Data came from immunoSEQ multiplex PCR; TCRdb stores just in-frame clones and leaves some out. The table has tens of thousands of clones, 95% seen once. Sequencing input: CD8+ T cells sorted from blood. The TCR comes from a human donor in good health. The chain couples TRBV9 to TRBJ2-2, with D possibly TRBD2 on 5 matching bases. Here the CDR3 reads CASSVAPNSVNTGELFF. The CDR3 DNA is TGTGCCAGCAGCGTAGCCCCTAATAGCGTGAACACCGGGGAGCTGTTTTTT.